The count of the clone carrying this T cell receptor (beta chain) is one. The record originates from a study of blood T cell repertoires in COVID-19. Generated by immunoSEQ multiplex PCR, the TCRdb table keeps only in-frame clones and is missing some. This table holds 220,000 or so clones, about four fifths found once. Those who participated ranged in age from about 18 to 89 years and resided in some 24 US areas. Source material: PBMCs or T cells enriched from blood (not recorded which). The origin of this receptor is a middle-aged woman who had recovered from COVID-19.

CDR3 region: CASSPGGLAGGPSYNEQFF. The CDR3 bases are TGCGCCAGCAGCCCCGGGGGACTAGCGGGAGGGCCCTCCTACAATGAGCAGTTCTTC. The J gene is TRBJ2-1, the V gene TRBV5-1; 16 bases line up with TRBD2. The CDR3 covers 19 residues. Trimming removed 4 bases from V and 0 bases from J; junction bases left unmatched: 7. Germline V gene data show CDR1 as SGHRS and CDR2 as YFSETQ.